One and the same sample provided the 22 T cell receptor beta chains below, sequenced in a study of cytomegalovirus exposure and HLA in healthy donors. Amplification used 60 Vbeta primers and 13 Jbeta primers. The data were produced by immunoSEQ multiplex PCR, yet TCRdb's version contains in-frame clones alone and is incomplete. The sample shows about 37,000 clones, roughly four fifths of them seen only once. Sample: PBMCs. All receptors come from a middle-aged woman in good health and CMV-seronegative.

The chain couples TRBV5-1 to TRBJ1-1; D call uncertain. The CDR3 has 16 amino acids. Deletions cut 0 bases from V and 3 bases from J, with 15 bases between. Germline V gives CDR1 SGHRS, CDR2 YFSETQ. The DNA of the CDR3 is TGCGCCAGCAGCTTGGTGGTCACCAGTGATCACACTGAAGCTTTCTTT. Protein sequence: CASSLVVTSDHTEAFF.

This clone was recorded once. This sequence joins TRBV6-1 and TRBJ1-6; TRBD1 agrees at 8 bases. The CDR3 contains 16 residues. Germline CDR1 and CDR2: MNHNS and SASEGT. V lost 2 bases and J lost 7; bases outside the gene matches: 7. CDR3 DNA: TGTGCCAGCAGTGAACCAGGACAGGGCGTCAATTCACCCCTCCACTTT. Its protein product is CASSEPGQGVNSPLHF.

This clone was picked up one time. The chain uses TRBV6-1 and TRBJ1-1, with 8 bases identical to TRBD1. The germline gives CDR1 MNHNS, CDR2 SASEGT. CDR3 length equals 15 residues. V gave up 4 bases and J gave up 3 bases; unmatched junction bases: 7. CDR3 protein: CASSGRTGGDTEAFF. Written as DNA, the CDR3 is TGTGCCAGCAGTGGACGTACAGGGGGGGACACTGAAGCTTTCTTT.

The V and J genes are TRBV6-1 and TRBJ1-5, with D hard to call. CDR1 and CDR2 (germline): MNHNS, SASEGT. The CDR3 contains 14 residues. Trimming removed 7 bases at V and 1 base at J, with 11 bases between. CDR3 DNA: TGTGCCAGCACCACCTCGGGAAGCAATCAGCCCCAGCATTTT. Protein product: CASTTSGSNQPQHF.

This clone has a handful of counts. The chain employs TRBV19 and TRBJ1-5, with D perhaps matching TRBD1 (6 bases). The CDR3 length is 15 residues. The germline CDR1 and CDR2 sequences are LNHDA and SQIVND (reference sequence). The V and J ends lost 2 bases and 2 bases respectively, with 10 bases between them. CDR3 bases: TGTGCCAGTAGTATAAAGGGGACACGCAATCAGCCCCAGCATTTT. This gives the protein CASSIKGTRNQPQHF.

A single count supports this clone. The chain is built from TRBV18 and TRBJ1-6, with TRBD1 as a possible D gene (5 bases). V was pared by 5 bases and J by 6 bases, with 8 bases between. Germline V CDR1 and CDR2: KGHSH, LQKENI. CDR3 length: 13 amino acids. The CDR3 protein is CASSSDSNSPLHF. The CDR3 DNA is TGTGCCAGCTCATCCGACAGTAATTCACCCCTCCACTTT.

This clone turned up a few times. The CDR3, as DNA: TGCGCCAGCAGCATCGGTCCTCGGACAGGGGCTGGCTACACCTTC. This sequence encodes CASSIGPRTGAGYTF. The rearrangement joins TRBV5-1 to TRBJ1-2, with 9 bases identical to TRBD1. Trimming at V came to 4 bases and at J to 7 bases, leaving 11 bases not matched to a gene. The CDR3 runs 15 residues. Germline V lookup: CDR1 SGHRS, CDR2 YFSETQ.

The genes are TRBV7-8 and TRBJ2-3; TRBD2 aligns across 10 bases. Germline-derived CDR1 and CDR2 are SGHVS and FQNEAQ. This CDR3 region has 18 residues. V lost 5 bases and J lost 0; bases outside the gene matches: 11. For the CDR3, the DNA is TGTGCCAGCAGCCTAAGGTCTAGCGGGGGAGCTAGCACAGATACGCAGTATTTT. This gives the protein CASSLRSSGGASTDTQYF. Full variable domain (remainder filled in from reference TRBV7-8 and TRBJ2-3): GAGVSQSPRYKVAKRGQDVALRCDPISGHVSLFWYQQALGQGPEFLTYFQNEAQLDKSGLPSDRFFAERPEGSVSTLKIQRTQQEDSAVYLCASSLRSSGGASTDTQYFGPGTRLTVL.

As regards this clone: The CDR3 does not end in the conserved phenylalanine or tryptophan, so this is likely a read error. The chain recombines TRBV13 with TRBJ1-2, with 7 bases identical to TRBD1. The CDR3 loop spans 13 amino acids. Looked up from germline, CDR1 is PRHDT and CDR2 is FYEKMQ (reference sequence). Unmatched junction bases numbered 3, after V lost 2 bases and J lost 6 bases. The CDR3 coding sequence is TGTGCCAGCAGCTTATTAGGGGGCCATGGCTACACCGTC. This sequence encodes CASSLLGGHGYTV.

The chain couples TRBV7-8 to TRBJ2-5; 8 bases align to TRBD2. The CDR3 has 16 residues. Trimming removed 5 bases from V and 0 bases from J; junction bases left unmatched: 8. Germline loops: CDR1 SGHVS, CDR2 FQNEAQ. In nucleotides, the CDR3 is TGTGCCAGCAGCCCATTGGCGGGGGGTAACCAAGAGACCCAGTACTTC. This encodes CASSPLAGGNQETQYF.

The chain employs TRBV27 and TRBJ1-5; D may be TRBD1 (6 bases). Trimming removed 6 bases at V and 0 bases at J, with 12 bases between. CDR1 and CDR2 (germline): MNHEY, SMNVEV (reference sequence). This CDR3 region has 15 residues. The CDR3 spells CASRSGGASNQPQHF. Here the CDR3 DNA reads TGTGCCAGCAGATCGGGGGGGGCTAGCAATCAGCCCCAGCATTTT.

The chain uses TRBV6-5 and TRBJ2-3, with D possibly TRBD2 on 5 matching bases. Trimming took 6 bases from V and 3 from J, leaving 10 bases between them. Germline V CDR1 and CDR2: MNHEY, SVGAGI. CDR3 length equals 13 residues. CDR3 protein: CASRTTRTDTQYF. The CDR3 DNA sequence: TGTGCCAGCAGAACAACTAGGACAGATACGCAGTATTTT.

V is TRBV5-1 and J is TRBJ2-7; the match to TRBD1 covers 9 bases. Germline CDR1 and CDR2: SGHRS and YFSETQ. V shed 3 bases and J 3 bases; nucleotides not matched to a gene: 7. This CDR3 is 15 amino acids long. CDR3 residues: CASSSGTGWNYEQYV. CDR3 coding DNA: TGCGCCAGCAGCTCTGGGACAGGGTGGAACTACGAGCAGTACGTC.

As DNA, the CDR3 is TGTGCCAGCAGCCGACCCCAGACAGGTCGCACTGAAGCTTTCTTT. Amino acids: CASSRPQTGRTEAFF. The chain has TRBV5-4 and TRBJ1-1; D might be TRBD1 (6 bases). V lost 4 bases to trimming and J lost 4 bases, with 17 bases between them. The CDR3 has 15 residues. Germline-derived CDR1 and CDR2 are SGHNT and YYREEE (reference sequence).

The chain uses TRBV18 and TRBJ2-3; maybe TRBD1 (5 bases). Germline V CDR1 and CDR2: KGHSH, LQKENI. The CDR3 consists of 16 residues. V was clipped by 0 bases and J by 3 bases, with 13 bases between them. The CDR3 spells CASSPPIGRDTDTQYF. The DNA for the CDR3 is TGTGCCAGCTCACCACCGATCGGCAGGGATACAGATACGCAGTATTTT.

The rearrangement joins TRBV28 to TRBJ1-6; perhaps TRBD1 as D (6 bases). Trimming shortened V by 6 bases and J by 5 bases, and 14 bases separated the two germline ends. Per germline, CDR1 MDHEN and CDR2 SYDVKM. CDR3 length: 15 residues. The CDR3 DNA is TGTGCCAGCAGCCGACAGGTTTATCATAATTCACCCCTCCACTTT. It encodes CASSRQVYHNSPLHF.

The genes are TRBV6-5 and TRBJ1-2; 7 bases map to TRBD1. Germline assignment: CDR1 MNHEY and CDR2 SVGAGI. CDR3 size: 14 residues. V lost 5 bases to trimming and J lost 8 bases; unmatched junction nucleotides: 11. The CDR3 spells CASSPQGVARGYTF. The CDR3 DNA reads TGTGCCAGCAGTCCCCAGGGGGTAGCGCGGGGCTACACCTTC.

The chain employs TRBV6-5 and TRBJ2-3; 15 bases match TRBD2. V was pared by 2 bases and J by 4 bases, with 1 base of the junction left unmatched. CDR1 is MNHEY and CDR2 is SVGAGI in the germline V gene. The CDR3 consists of 16 residues. CDR3 DNA: TGTGCCAGCAGTTACGGACTAGCGGGGGGGGCAGATACGCAGTATTTT. Its protein product is CASSYGLAGGADTQYF.

The chain combines TRBV29-1 with TRBJ2-3; TRBD2 matches 8 bases. The CDR3 contains 13 residues. Germline-derived CDR1 and CDR2 are SQVTM and ANQGSEA. V was clipped by 4 bases and J by 4 bases; unmatched bases: 4. The CDR3 spells CSVGVSGADTQYF. The CDR3 nucleotides read TGCAGCGTTGGAGTTAGCGGGGCAGATACGCAGTATTTT.

The rearrangement uses TRBV5-4 and TRBJ1-1, with TRBD1 as a possible D gene (6 bases). V dropped 2 bases and J dropped 1 base, with 9 bases sitting between them. Germline loops: CDR1 SGHNT, CDR2 YYREEE (reference sequence). This CDR3 has 14 residues. CDR3 nucleotide sequence: TGTGCCAGCAGCTTAGACAGGACGAACACTGAAGCTTTCTTT. It is translated as CASSLDRTNTEAFF.

This clone was recorded a few times. The chain employs TRBV4-1 and TRBJ2-2; the match to TRBD2 covers 13 bases. The CDR3 runs to 17 residues. Trimming took 0 bases from V and 5 from J; bases not matched to a gene: 3. Germline V lookup: CDR1 MGHRA, CDR2 YSYEKL. Written as DNA, the CDR3 is TGCGCCAGCAGCCAAGACGGACTAGCGGGGGTTACCGGGGAGCTGTTTTTT. Its protein product is CASSQDGLAGVTGELFF.

The chain's CDR3 is CASRGQGLTDTQYF. In DNA form, the CDR3 reads TGTGCCAGCAGAGGACAGGGTTTAACAGATACGCAGTATTTT. J is TRBJ2-3 and V is TRBV6-6; 8 bases align to TRBD1. Losses at the gene ends were 6 bases for V and 3 bases for J; bases not matched to a gene: 5. Germline assignment: CDR1 MNHNY and CDR2 SVGAGI (reference sequence). The CDR3 has 14 amino acids.